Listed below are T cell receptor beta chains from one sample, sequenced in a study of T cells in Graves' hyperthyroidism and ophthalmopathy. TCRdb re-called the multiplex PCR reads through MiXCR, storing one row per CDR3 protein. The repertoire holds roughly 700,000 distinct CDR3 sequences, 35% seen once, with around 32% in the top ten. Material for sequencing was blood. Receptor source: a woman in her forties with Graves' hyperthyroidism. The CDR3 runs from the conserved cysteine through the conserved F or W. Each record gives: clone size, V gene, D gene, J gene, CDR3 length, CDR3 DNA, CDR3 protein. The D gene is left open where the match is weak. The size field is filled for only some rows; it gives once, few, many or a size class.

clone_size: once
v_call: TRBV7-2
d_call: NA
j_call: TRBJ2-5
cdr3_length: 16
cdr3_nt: TGTGCCAGCAGTTTCGGCGTCCGGGGGAACCAAGAGACCCAGTACTTC
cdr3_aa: CASSFGVRGNQETQYF

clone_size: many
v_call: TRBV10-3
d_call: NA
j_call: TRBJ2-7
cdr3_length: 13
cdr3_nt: TGTGCCATCGGACCGAACCTCTCCTACGAGCAGTACTTC
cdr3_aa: CAIGPNLSYEQYF

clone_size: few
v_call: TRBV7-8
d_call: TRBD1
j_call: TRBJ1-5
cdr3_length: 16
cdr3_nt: TGTGCCAGCAGCGCCAGGGGGAAATATAGCAATCAGCCCCAGCATTTT
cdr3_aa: CASSARGKYSNQPQHF

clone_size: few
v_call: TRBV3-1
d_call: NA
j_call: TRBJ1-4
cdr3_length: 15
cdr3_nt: TGTGCCAGCAGTACGACACAGGGAGGTCGGGAAAAACTGTTTTTT
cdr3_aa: CASSTTQGGREKLFF

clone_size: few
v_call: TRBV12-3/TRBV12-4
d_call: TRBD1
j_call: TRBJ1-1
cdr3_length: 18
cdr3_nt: TGTGCCAGCAGTTTACCCGTCAGGGGGACCGAAAAGAACACTGAAGCTTTCTTT
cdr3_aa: CASSLPVRGTEKNTEAFF

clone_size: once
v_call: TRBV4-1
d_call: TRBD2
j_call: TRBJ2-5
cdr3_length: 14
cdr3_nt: TGCGCCAGCAGCCCAAGACTAGCGAGTGAGACCCAGTACTTC
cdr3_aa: CASSPRLASETQYF

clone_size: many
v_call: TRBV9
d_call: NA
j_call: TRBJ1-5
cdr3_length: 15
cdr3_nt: TGTGCCAGCAGCTCTAGTCCAAATAGTGATCAGCCCCAGCATTTT
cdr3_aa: CASSSSPNSDQPQHF

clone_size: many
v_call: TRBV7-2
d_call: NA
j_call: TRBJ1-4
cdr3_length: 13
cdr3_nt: TGTGCCAGCAGCTTAGATTGGGGGCGGCCGATGCATTTT
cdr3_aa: CASSLDWGRPMHF

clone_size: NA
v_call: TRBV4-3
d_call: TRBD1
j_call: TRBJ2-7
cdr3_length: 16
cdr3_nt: TGCGCCAGCAGCCAAGACCCGGACAGGGGACGCTACGAGCAGTACTTC
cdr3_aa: CASSQDPDRGRYEQYF

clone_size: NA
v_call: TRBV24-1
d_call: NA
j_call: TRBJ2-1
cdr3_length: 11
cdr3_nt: TGTGCCACCAGTGAAGGGGGTGAGCAGTTCTTC
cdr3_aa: CATSEGGEQFF

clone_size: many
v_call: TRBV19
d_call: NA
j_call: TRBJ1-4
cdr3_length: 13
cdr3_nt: TGTGCCAGTAGTCCGCAGGGCGCGGAAAAACTGTTTTTT
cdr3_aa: CASSPQGAEKLFF

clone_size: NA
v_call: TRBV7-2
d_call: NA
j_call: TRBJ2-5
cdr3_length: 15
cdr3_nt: TGTGCCAGCAGCTCCCAGGAGACTAAGGGAGAGACCCAGTACTTC
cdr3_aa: CASSSQETKGETQYF

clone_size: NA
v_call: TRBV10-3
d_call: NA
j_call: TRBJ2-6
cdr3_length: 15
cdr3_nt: TGTGCCATCATGTCTAAGGGGGCTGGGGCCAACGTCCTGACTTTC
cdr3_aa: CAIMSKGAGANVLTF

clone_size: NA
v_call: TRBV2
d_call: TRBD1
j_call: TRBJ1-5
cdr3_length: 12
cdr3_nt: TGTGCCAGAGGGGGCACCGGGGAACTCCAGCATTTT
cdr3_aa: CARGGTGELQHF

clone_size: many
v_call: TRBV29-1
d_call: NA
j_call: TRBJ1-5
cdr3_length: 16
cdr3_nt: TGCAGCGTTGCGGTGGGGGACACGGACCTCAATCAGCCCCAGCATTTT
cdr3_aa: CSVAVGDTDLNQPQHF

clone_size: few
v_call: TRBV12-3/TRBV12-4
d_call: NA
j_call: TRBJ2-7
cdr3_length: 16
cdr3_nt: TGTGCCAGCAGTTTATGGGAGGGGGCGGCTGTCTACGAGCAGTACTTC
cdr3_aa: CASSLWEGAAVYEQYF

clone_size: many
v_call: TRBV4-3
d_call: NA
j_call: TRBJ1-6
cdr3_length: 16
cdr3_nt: TGCGCCAGCAGCCCCAGTCCGGGGGTTGGTAATTCACCCCTCCACTTT
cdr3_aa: CASSPSPGVGNSPLHF

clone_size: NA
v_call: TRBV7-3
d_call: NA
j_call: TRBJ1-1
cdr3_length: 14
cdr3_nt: TGTGCCAGCAGCCCTGGGAGGGAACACACTGAAGCTTTCTTT
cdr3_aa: CASSPGREHTEAFF

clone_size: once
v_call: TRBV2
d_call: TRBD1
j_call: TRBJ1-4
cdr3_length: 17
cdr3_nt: TGTGCCAGCAGTGAAGGGAGAAGGAGGACAGGGAATGAAAAACTGTTTTTT
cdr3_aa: CASSEGRRRTGNEKLFF

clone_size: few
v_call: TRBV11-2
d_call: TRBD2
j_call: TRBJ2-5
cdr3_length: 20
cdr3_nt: TGTGCCAGCAGCTTAGTACCCCCAGGACTAGCGGGGTCTTACCAAGAGACCCAGTACTTC
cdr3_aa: CASSLVPPGLAGSYQETQYF

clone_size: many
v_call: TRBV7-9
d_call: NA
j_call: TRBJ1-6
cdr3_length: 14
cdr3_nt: TGTGCCAGCAGCTTTACAGGGAATAATTCACCCCTCCACTTT
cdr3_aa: CASSFTGNNSPLHF

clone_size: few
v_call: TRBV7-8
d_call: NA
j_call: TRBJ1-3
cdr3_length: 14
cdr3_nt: TGTGCCAGCAGCTCCCCAGGGACCGGAAACACCATATATTTT
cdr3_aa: CASSSPGTGNTIYF